A single sample is the source of the 30 T cell receptor beta chains below, sequenced in a study of T cell repertoires in cytomegalovirus infection. Using its own MiXCR run on the reads, TCRdb lists one record per CDR3 protein. This sample has approximately 290,000 distinct CDR3 sequences, with 25% found just once. Sequenced input: PBMCs. All receptors derive from a human donor in good health (CMV status not recorded). Some clones in this sample may be carry-over from other donors' samples.

This clonotype was detected a few times. This chain links TRBV7-9 with TRBJ2-3; 8 bases are shared with TRBD1. Per the germline V gene, CDR1 is SEHNR and CDR2 is FQNEAQ (reference sequence). Germline trimming cut 4 bases from V and 2 bases from J; bases unmatched to any gene: 5. This CDR3 region has 15 residues. CDR3 sequence (DNA): TGTGCCAGCAGCTCTACCAGGGGGCCCACAGATACGCAGTATTTT. Amino acid sequence: CASSSTRGPTDTQYF.

The chain recombines TRBV7-2 with TRBJ1-2; weak D call: TRBD1 (6 bases). V was pared by 5 bases and J by 5 bases, with 18 bases between. CDR1 and CDR2 from the germline V gene are SGHTA and FQGNSA. The CDR3 extends over 15 amino acids. The CDR3 DNA reads as TGTGCCAGCAGCCCGTCCACCGGGACAAGTTATGGCTACACCTTC. As protein: CASSPSTGTSYGYTF.

This clonotype came up a few times. CDR3 protein: CASTSPAQREKLFF. The CDR3 coding sequence is TGTGCCAGCACCTCGCCGGCCCAACGAGAAAAACTGTTTTTT. The rearrangement uses TRBV28 and TRBJ1-4; D is unresolved. The ends were cut back, 7 bases at V and 8 bases at J, with 17 bases in the middle. This CDR3 is 14 amino acids long. Germline values: CDR1 MDHEN, CDR2 SYDVKM.

This clonotype was observed at least ten times. One end of the junction does not line up with germline, which may come from a read error. V and J are TRBV5-1 and TRBJ2-6; no clear D. Per germline, CDR1 SGHRS and CDR2 YFSETQ. This CDR3 is built from 15 residues. The CDR3 is CASSLGDSGANVLTF. DNA for the CDR3: TGTGCCAGCAGCTTAGGCGATTCTGGGGCCAACGTCCTGACTTTC.

The CDR3 nucleotides are TGTGCCAGCAGTTACAAGGGGCCCAATGAGCAGTTCTTC. It specifies CASSYKGPNEQFF. This chain links TRBV6-5 with TRBJ2-1, with D possibly being TRBD1 (5 bases). The CDR3 sequence is 13 residues long. Germline V gene sequence: CDR1 MNHEY, CDR2 SVGAGI. Trimming took off 2 bases at V and 6 bases at J, with 8 bases between the two ends.

The chain couples TRBV5-4 to TRBJ2-7; a weak D match, TRBD2 (5 bases). This CDR3 has 11 residues. V dropped 5 bases and J dropped 5 bases, with 8 bases sitting between them. Germline CDR1 SGHNT, CDR2 YYREEE (reference sequence). CDR3 coding DNA: TGTGCCAGCAGGGCGGGCAACGAGCAGTACTTC. Its translation: CASRAGNEQYF.

There are a few counts of this clonotype. The chain is built from TRBV28 and TRBJ2-1; D not resolved. V lost 5 bases and J 7 bases, leaving 21 bases between the germline ends. This CDR3 is 16 amino acids long. Germline values: CDR1 MDHEN, CDR2 SYDVKM. CDR3 sequence (DNA): TGTGCCAGCAGTCTGGCCTCCGGGTCGAAGAGGAATGAGCAGTTCTTC. Protein sequence: CASSLASGSKRNEQFF. The full variable domain, completed using reference TRBV28 and TRBJ2-1, is DVKVTQSSRYLVKRTGEKVFLECVQDMDHENMFWYRQDPGLGLRLIYFSYDVKMKEKGDIPEGYSVSREKKERFSLILESASTNQTSMYLCASSLASGSKRNEQFFGPGTRLTVL.

The CDR3 nucleotides read TGTGCCAGCAGCTTAGCTCTAGCGGGAGGGACCTACAATGAGCAGTTCTTC. Its translation is CASSLALAGGTYNEQFF. The rearrangement uses TRBV11-3 and TRBJ2-1, with TRBD2 identical over 12 bases. Looked up from germline, CDR1 is SGHNT and CDR2 is YENEEA. With 1 base clipped from V and 2 bases from J, the junction kept 3 bases outside the gene matches. The CDR3 is 17 amino acids. The complete variable domain, with remaining parts taken from reference TRBV11-3 and TRBJ2-1, reads EAGVVQSPRYKIIEKKQPVAFWCNPISGHNTLYWYLQNLGQGPELLIRYENEEAVDDSQLPKDRFSAERLKGVDSTLKIQPAELGDSAVYLCASSLALAGGTYNEQFFGPGTRLTVL.

This clonotype has just a few counts. The chain combines TRBV24-1 with TRBJ2-1, with 8 bases that match TRBD2. The CDR3 has 15 residues. The germline gives CDR1 KGHDR, CDR2 SFDVKD. The ends lost 2 bases at V and 9 bases at J; junction bases unmatched: 8. CDR3 sequence: CATSDYGLAGTEQFF. CDR3 DNA: TGTGCCACCAGTGATTACGGGCTAGCGGGCACTGAGCAGTTCTTC.

This clonotype was found many times. This chain joins TRBV7-2 and TRBJ2-5, with D possibly matching TRBD1 (6 bases). Trimming removed 5 bases at V and 5 bases at J, with 18 bases between. CDR1 is SGHTA, CDR2 FQGNSA, per germline. CDR3 length: 15 amino acids. DNA of the CDR3: TGTGCCAGCAGCGCCCTAGGGGGACCGGATGAGACCCAGTACTTC. Protein product: CASSALGGPDETQYF.

The chain employs TRBV11-2 and TRBJ1-3; no firm D call. This CDR3 spans 15 amino acids. V dropped 2 bases and J dropped 0 bases, with 8 bases sitting between them. CDR1 SGHAT and CDR2 FQNNGV come from the germline V gene. The CDR3 is CASSLMIRSGNTIYF. Here the CDR3 DNA reads TGTGCCAGCAGCTTAATGATTCGCTCTGGAAACACCATATATTTT.

This clonotype was seen many times. The chain couples TRBV28 to TRBJ2-1, with D unresolved. This CDR3 is built from 15 residues. The germline V gene has CDR1 MDHEN and CDR2 SYDVKM. Trimming left V 7 bases short and J 0 bases short, with 13 bases between. Here the CDR3 reads CASNWLWGSYNEQFF. DNA of the CDR3: TGTGCCAGCAACTGGTTATGGGGCTCCTACAATGAGCAGTTCTTC.

This clonotype has more than one count but fewer than ten. The chain links TRBV18 to TRBJ2-6, with D perhaps matching TRBD1 or TRBD2 (5 bases each). The CDR3 is made up of 17 amino acids. Germline V gene sequence: CDR1 KGHSH, CDR2 LQKENI. V lost 1 base and J lost 4, with 14 bases in between. CDR3 sequence: CASSPRPGTPGANVLTF. The CDR3 bases are TGTGCCAGCTCACCACGTCCCGGGACGCCAGGGGCCAACGTCCTGACTTTC.

This clonotype was seen a few times. The V and J genes are TRBV29-1 and TRBJ1-3, with TRBD1 as a possible D gene (5 bases). Deletions cut 5 bases from V and 1 base from J, with 9 bases between. The germline gives CDR1 SQVTM, CDR2 ANQGSEA. The CDR3 consists of 13 residues. CDR3 DNA sequence: TGCAGCGTTCTAGACAGATCTGGAAACACCATATATTTT. Protein: CSVLDRSGNTIYF.

This chain connects TRBV18 to TRBJ2-1; no reliable D call. V was pared by 3 bases and J by 7 bases, with 10 bases between. Germline values: CDR1 KGHSH, CDR2 LQKENI. The CDR3 sequence is 13 residues long. This CDR3 reads CASSPQGQNEQFF. The DNA for the CDR3 is TGTGCCAGCTCACCTCAAGGTCAGAATGAGCAGTTCTTC.

This clonotype was detected a few times. The chain carries TRBV19 and TRBJ1-2; possible D gene TRBD1, 6 bases. This CDR3 is 13 amino acids long. Germline values: CDR1 LNHDA, CDR2 SQIVND (reference sequence). V lost 5 bases to trimming and J lost 8 bases, with 15 bases between them. This CDR3 reads CASSVGAGEGYTF. CDR3 nucleotides: TGTGCCAGTAGTGTGGGTGCAGGGGAAGGCTACACCTTC.

The chain joins TRBV6-8 to TRBJ1-5, with 9 bases identical to TRBD1. Germline loops: CDR1 MNHGY, CDR2 SAAAGT. The CDR3 sequence is 16 residues long. J gave up 2 bases and V 6 bases, and 8 bases lay outside the gene matches. The CDR3 loop is CASRANRGHGNQPQHF. The DNA for the CDR3 is TGTGCCAGCAGGGCAAACAGGGGGCATGGCAATCAGCCCCAGCATTTT.

The genes are TRBV10-2 and TRBJ2-1; the match to TRBD2 covers 8 bases. Germline-derived CDR1 and CDR2 are WSHSY and SAAADI. The CDR3 has 14 amino acids. The trim removed 3 bases at V and 8 bases at J, leaving 6 bases unmatched. The CDR3 DNA follows: TGCGCCAGCAGTGAACTAGCGGCGCTCTATGAGCAGTTCTTC. It specifies CASSELAALYEQFF.

This clonotype showed up many times. This chain uses TRBV7-6 with TRBJ2-7, with D hard to call. The CDR3 is 13 residues long. Trimming cost V 6 bases and J 1 base, with 10 bases left between them. The germline V gene has CDR1 SGHVS and CDR2 FNYEAQ. The CDR3 loop reads CASSPRQSYEQYF. CDR3 bases: TGTGCCAGCAGTCCCCGCCAGTCCTACGAGCAGTACTTC.

The rearrangement joins TRBV4-3 to TRBJ2-5; 15 bases map to TRBD2. Trimming removed 0 bases from V and 4 bases from J; junction bases left unmatched: 6. The CDR3 has 18 amino acids. Germline CDR1 reads LGHNA; CDR2 reads YSLEER. The CDR3 loop reads CASSQEGLAGGWGETQYF. CDR3 nucleotide sequence: TGCGCCAGCAGCCAAGAGGGACTAGCGGGAGGATGGGGAGAGACCCAGTACTTC.

Ten or more counts support this clonotype. The rearrangement joins TRBV7-3 to TRBJ2-7; the D is unclear. This CDR3 is built from 14 residues. CDR1 is SGHTA and CDR2 is FQGTGA in the germline V gene. Deletions cut 5 bases from V and 6 bases from J, with 17 bases between. The CDR3 DNA sequence: TGTGCCAGCAGCCTGACCCCTCGAATCGGCGAGCAGTACTTC. Translating it yields CASSLTPRIGEQYF.

This clonotype was picked up a small number of times. V is TRBV14 and J is TRBJ1-1, with 7 bases matching TRBD1. Trimming at V came to 7 bases and at J to 5 bases, leaving 13 bases not matched to a gene. The V gene's germline CDR1 is SGHDN and CDR2 FVKESK. This CDR3 spans 15 amino acids. CDR3 region: CASNTGAAEGTEAFF. In nucleotides, the CDR3 is TGTGCCAGCAACACAGGGGCCGCTGAGGGGACTGAAGCTTTCTTT.

V is TRBV7-6 and J is TRBJ1-6; no clear D gene. The V end lost 5 bases, the J end lost 10 bases, and 15 bases lay between the germline ends. CDR3 size: 14 residues. Germline lookup yields CDR1 SGHVS and CDR2 FNYEAQ. In nucleotides, the CDR3 is TGTGCCAGCAGCCCCGGCATCGGCGGGTCACCCCTCCACTTT. Its protein product is CASSPGIGGSPLHF.

The genes are TRBV5-1 and TRBJ1-1; 9 bases fit TRBD1. The V gene's germline CDR1 is SGHRS and CDR2 YFSETQ. V shed 0 bases and J 6 bases; nucleotides not matched to a gene: 3. The CDR3 length is 14 residues. CDR3 region: CASSLDRGHSEAFF. The CDR3 DNA is TGCGCCAGCAGCTTGGACAGGGGGCATTCTGAAGCTTTCTTT.

The chain is built from TRBV11-2 and TRBJ2-6, with 7 positions matching TRBD1. Germline CDR1 and CDR2: SGHAT and FQNNGV. This CDR3 spans 19 amino acids. After removal of 5 bases from V and 3 bases from J, the junction contained 16 bases not matched to a gene. CDR3 DNA sequence: TGTGCCAGCAGCGGATTAACACCGGGACAGACGGGTGGGGCCAACGTCCTGACTTTC. It is translated as CASSGLTPGQTGGANVLTF. Full variable domain (rest looked up from reference TRBV11-2 and TRBJ2-6): EAGVAQSPRYKIIEKRQSVAFWCNPISGHATLYWYQQILGQGPKLLIQFQNNGVVDDSQLPKDRFSAERLKGVDSTLKIQPAKLEDSAVYLCASSGLTPGQTGGANVLTFGAGSRLTVL.

On this clonotype: This sequence may be a read error, since a much larger clone differs from it by one base. CDR3 loop: CARSLDSTDTQYF. The DNA for the CDR3 is TGTGCCAGAAGCCTTGATAGCACAGATACGCAGTATTTT. The chain recombines TRBV7-2 with TRBJ2-3; unclear D gene. V lost 9 bases and J lost 0, with 10 bases in between. The CDR3 extends over 13 amino acids. Germline CDR1 SGHTA, CDR2 FQGNSA.

The V gene is TRBV30, the J gene TRBJ1-1, with unresolved D. Between the trimmed V and J ends, which lost 0 bases and 5 bases, there was a span of 10 bases. The germline CDR1 and CDR2 sequences are GTSNPN and SVGIG (reference sequence). The CDR3 has 13 residues. CDR3 nucleotide sequence: TGTGCCTGGAGTGTTGGGAGTAGGACTGAAGCTTTCTTT. Its translation: CAWSVGSRTEAFF.

CDR3 sequence (DNA): TGTGCCAGCAGGACGACAGGGAACACCGGGGAGCTGTTTTTT. This translates into CASRTTGNTGELFF. This chain connects TRBV28 to TRBJ2-2, with a weak D call TRBD1 (6 bases). V lost 6 bases and J 1 base, leaving 9 bases between the germline ends. Germline assignment: CDR1 MDHEN and CDR2 SYDVKM. The CDR3 consists of 14 residues. Combining the CDR3 with reference TRBV28 and TRBJ2-2 gives the whole variable domain DVKVTQSSRYLVKRTGEKVFLECVQDMDHENMFWYRQDPGLGLRLIYFSYDVKMKEKGDIPEGYSVSREKKERFSLILESASTNQTSMYLCASRTTGNTGELFFGEGSRLTVL.

On this clonotype itself: This sequence may be a read error, since a much larger clone differs from it by one base. The rearrangement links TRBV29-1 to TRBJ1-5; D gene ambiguous. Germline-derived CDR1 and CDR2 are SQVTM and ANQGSEA. The CDR3 covers 15 residues. The V end lost 4 bases, the J end lost 4 bases, and 17 bases lay between the germline ends. The CDR3 nucleotides are TGCAGCGTTGTCGCCGCGGACGGGTTAAATCAGCCCCAGCATTTT. This gives the protein CSVVAADGLNQPQHF.

This clonotype was counted a few times. The gene calls are TRBV4-1 and TRBJ2-7; D possibly corresponds to TRBD1 (5 bases). Germline values: CDR1 MGHRA, CDR2 YSYEKL. V was trimmed by 0 bases and J by 3 bases, leaving 6 bases between them. The CDR3 consists of 13 residues. CDR3 sequence: CASSQEQGYEQYF. CDR3 nucleotides: TGCGCCAGCAGCCAAGAGCAGGGCTACGAGCAGTACTTC.